Here is one T cell receptor (beta chain) with its context. Germline loops: CDR1 MNHEY, CDR2 SVGAGI. CDR3 size: 10 residues. V was clipped by 6 bases and J by 9 bases, with 8 bases between them. This sample was included in a study of blood T cell repertoires in COVID-19. Sequenced by immunoSEQ multiplex PCR; TCRdb stores in-frame clones only, minus some. The sample gives 65,000 to 90,000 clones, around 89% of which show up once; about 9.1% is in the top ten. The sample taken for sequencing was peripheral blood. This TCR was recovered from a man aged 45-65 years with acute or convalescent COVID-19. The V call is TRBV6-5, the J call TRBJ1-1; possible D gene TRBD1, 5 bases. CDR3 in amino acids: CASRNRQAFF. Written as DNA, the CDR3 is TGTGCCAGCAGGAACAGGCAAGCTTTCTTT.